This T cell receptor beta chain is drawn from a study of T cells in localized non-small cell lung cancer. As regards this clone: Its antigen is as yet unknown.

Study observations and caveats: For the top 100 tumor clones, a median roughly 56 also appeared in adjacent lung. Uninvolved adjacent lung, not tumor, had the highest T cell clonality.

V was clipped by 4 bases and J by 6 bases; unmatched bases: 7. The CDR3 runs to 13 residues. Germline V gene lookup returns CDR1 SQVTM and CDR2 ANQGSEA. Profiling relied on immunoSEQ multiplex PCR, and the TCRdb table lists in-frame clones only, not all of them. The sample lists approximately 64,000 clones, roughly 90% seen once, with under 2.5% in the top ten. The source of this sequence is a woman aged 40-75 years with stage I lung adenocarcinoma. This chain links TRBV29-1 with TRBJ2-7; TRBD2 matches 9 bases. Sample: peripheral blood, taken before any cancer treatment. CDR3 coding DNA: TGCAGCGTTGGGGGCGGGGGGGCCTTCGAGCAGTACTTC. Translating it yields CSVGGGGAFEQYF.